The clone carrying this T cell receptor beta chain was counted many times. Its antigen is not identified. V was pared by 2 bases and J by 3 bases, with 3 bases of the junction left unmatched. The germline V gene encodes CDR1 ENHRY and CDR2 SYGVKD. The CDR3 has 15 amino acids. TCRdb analysed the RACE reads with MiXCR anew, one entry per CDR3 protein. In the table there are some 400,000 distinct CDR3 sequences, about 5.1% of which are singletons. Time point defined: pre-sensitization, week 0. The treatment denotes: therapeutic diphenylcyclopropenone sensitization with weekly scalp DPC. The sample comes from a study of human T cells and chemical hapten exposure. Study observations and caveats: As patch test score rose, PT1 expanded TCR counts tended to rise as well.

The chain links TRBV10-3 to TRBJ2-3; 9 bases agree with TRBD2. Sequencing used whole blood, obtained in connection with sensitization to the hapten diphenylcyclopropenone (DPC). This receptor was identified in a woman aged 50 to 65 with alopecia areata. Some clones in this sample may be carry-over from other donors' samples. The CDR3 bases are TGTGCCATCAGTGAGGAGGCGGGAGGGACAGATACGCAGTATTTT. Translating gives CAISEEAGGTDTQYF.